This TCR beta chain was found in a study of blood T cell repertoires in COVID-19. The wider study: Acute and convalescent COVID-19 specimens originated in the United States, Italy and Spain. PBMCs, B-cell-depleted T cells, or T cells were the source of the cDNA or gDNA that made up the material.

Germline loops: CDR1 SGHNT, CDR2 YYREEE (reference sequence). V shed 3 bases and J 8 bases; nucleotides not matched to a gene: 8. The CDR3 has 14 residues. As originally analysed: Reference gene primer amplification in the assay estimated nucleated cell counts. The method was immunoSEQ multiplex PCR; TCRdb's version includes in-frame clones alone and lacks a portion of them. From that table come the V and J calls and clone size; the DNA was used to work out D and trimming. The sample lists fewer than 250,000 clones; 75% to 85% were seen once. The rearrangement links TRBV5-4 to TRBJ1-2; 9 bases map to TRBD1. The sequenced sample was peripheral blood. This sequence was found in an older woman with acute or convalescent COVID-19. CDR3 sequence reads: CASSSRDRGDGYTF. In DNA, the CDR3 is TGTGCCAGCAGCTCCCGTGACAGGGGGGACGGCTACACCTTC.